This TCR beta chain was identified during a study of T cell changes during pregnancy in multiple sclerosis. CDR3 length equals 17 residues. With V trimmed by 2 bases and J by 3 bases, 4 bases remained unmatched. Germline V gene sequence: CDR1 WSHSY, CDR2 SAAADI. Generated by immunoSEQ multiplex PCR, the TCRdb table keeps only in-frame clones and is missing some. The sample holds 61,000 or so clones, 90% to 95% seen once. This sequence was found in a female donor with multiple sclerosis, enrolled in a pregnancy study. The source was CD4+ T cells from peripheral blood mononuclear cells, collected before pregnancy. V is TRBV10-2 and J is TRBJ2-1; 13 nucleotides agree with TRBD2. The CDR3 DNA is TGCGCCAGCAGTGAGCGGACTAGCGGGAGTTACTACAATGAGCAGTTCTTC. As protein: CASSERTSGSYYNEQFF.